These 9 T cell receptor beta chains originate from one sample sequenced in a study of blood T cell repertoires in COVID-19. Only in-frame clones appear in the TCRdb table, and some are missing; sequencing was by immunoSEQ multiplex PCR. The sample lists around 60,000 clones, 86% occurring once. The source material was peripheral blood. The receptors were gathered from a woman aged 80 or over with acute or convalescent COVID-19.

The rearrangement joins TRBV4-1 to TRBJ2-2; D unclear. This CDR3 comprises 20 residues. V gave up 0 bases and J gave up 5 bases, with 25 bases separating them. Germline CDR1 reads MGHRA; CDR2 reads YSYEKL. CDR3 sequence (DNA): TGCGCCAGCAGCCAAGAGGAGAAGGTTATTAAATCTGGTCTGACCGGGGAGCTGTTTTTT. This encodes CASSQEEKVIKSGLTGELFF.

This clone occurred once. The chain has TRBV7-9 and TRBJ1-2; TRBD1 might be the D (6 bases). CDR3 length equals 16 residues. Trimming removed 2 bases from V and 4 bases from J, with 17 bases in between. The germline V gene has CDR1 SEHNR and CDR2 FQNEAQ (reference sequence). CDR3 protein: CASSLSAGGPRYGYTF. As DNA, the CDR3 is TGTGCCAGCAGCTTATCGGCGGGGGGGCCACGCTATGGCTACACCTTC.

The rearrangement links TRBV27 to TRBJ2-7, with 9 bases matching TRBD2. This CDR3 comprises 14 residues. The V gene's germline CDR1 is MNHEY and CDR2 SMNVEV (reference sequence). V was pared by 4 bases and J by 2 bases, with 3 bases of the junction left unmatched. CDR3 DNA: TGTGCCAGCAGTTGGCGGGAGGGCCCCTACGAGCAGTACTTC. This encodes CASSWREGPYEQYF.

This clone was picked up one time. The chain recombines TRBV10-3 with TRBJ2-1; the match to TRBD1 covers 7 bases. The germline CDR1 and CDR2 sequences are ENHRY and SYGVKD. Trimming cost V 5 bases and J 8 bases; bases outside gene matches: 9. This CDR3 is built from 14 residues. DNA for the CDR3: TGTGCCATCAGTATGACAGGGAGTGGCGATGAGCAGTTCTTC. Encoded protein: CAISMTGSGDEQFF.

This clone showed up just once. The chain links TRBV2 to TRBJ2-7, with 8 bases identical to TRBD1. J lost 3 bases, V lost 3 bases, and 7 bases had no gene match. CDR1 and CDR2 from the germline V gene are SNHLY and FYNNEI. This CDR3 has 15 amino acids. The CDR3 spells CASSERAGGIYEQYF. The CDR3 DNA follows: TGTGCCAGCAGTGAGAGGGCAGGGGGCATCTACGAGCAGTACTTC.

V gene TRBV5-4 combines with J gene TRBJ2-7; possible D gene TRBD1, 7 bases. In germline, CDR1 is SGHNT, CDR2 YYREEE (reference sequence). V lost 0 bases to trimming and J lost 7 bases, with 17 bases between them. The length of the CDR3 is 15 residues. CDR3 bases: TGTGCCAGCAGCTTGGGGGCGGGACAGTCAAGGGAGCAGTACTTC. Translation gives CASSLGAGQSREQYF.

The V gene is TRBV29-1, the J gene TRBJ2-5, with TRBD1 matching over 8 bases. The CDR3 spans 15 residues. CDR1 is SQVTM, CDR2 ANQGSEA, per germline. V dropped 7 bases and J dropped 5; count of bases not matched to a gene: 15. This CDR3 reads CSANHPGGGWETQYF. DNA of the CDR3: TGCAGCGCCAACCATCCAGGGGGCGGCTGGGAGACCCAGTACTTC.

The V gene is TRBV27, the J gene TRBJ1-5; possibly TRBD1 for D (6 bases). The CDR3 totals 12 residues. V was cut by 11 bases and J by 7 bases, with 15 bases left in between. Germline-derived CDR1 and CDR2 are MNHEY and SMNVEV (reference sequence). The CDR3 protein is CASGGGGQPQHF. CDR3 bases: TGTGCCTCCGGGGGGGGCGGACAGCCCCAGCATTTT.

The chain couples TRBV3-1 (or the pseudogene TRBV3-2) to TRBJ2-1, with 9 bases fitting TRBD2. The trim removed 7 bases at V and 15 bases at J, leaving 13 bases unmatched. CDR1 and CDR2 (germline): LGHDT, YNNKEL (reference sequence). CDR3 length: 13 residues. DNA for the CDR3: TGTGCCAGCATCGCTTCAGGGACTAGCCTTTGGTTCTTC. Protein sequence: CASIASGTSLWFF.